This T cell receptor (beta chain) was observed in a study of T-cell memory formation after mild COVID-19. Turning to the study itself: TCR clusters mostly belonged to single donors.

Germline CDR1 is SGHRS and CDR2 is YFSETQ. V was clipped by 4 bases and J by 2 bases, with 20 bases between them. There are 17 residues in the CDR3. As to this clonotype: What it binds is not known.

General study results and limits: Day 37-peaking second-wave clones had unconfirmed SARS-CoV-2 specificity.

TCRdb used MiXCR to reprocess the 5' RACE reads, holding one entry per CDR3 protein. The sample holds about 350,000 distinct CDR3 sequences, roughly 13% seen once. The specimen sequenced was PBMCs or a T cell subset sorted from them (not recorded which). V and J are TRBV5-1 and TRBJ2-3; D may be TRBD2 (6 bases). The receptor was derived from a young man who had mild COVID-19 (a few samples of this study predate the infection). Cell type and time point are not known. The CDR3 DNA reads TGCGCCAGCAGCCCACGACTAGTGCAACTTCTCACAGATACGCAGTATTTT. It is translated as CASSPRLVQLLTDTQYF.